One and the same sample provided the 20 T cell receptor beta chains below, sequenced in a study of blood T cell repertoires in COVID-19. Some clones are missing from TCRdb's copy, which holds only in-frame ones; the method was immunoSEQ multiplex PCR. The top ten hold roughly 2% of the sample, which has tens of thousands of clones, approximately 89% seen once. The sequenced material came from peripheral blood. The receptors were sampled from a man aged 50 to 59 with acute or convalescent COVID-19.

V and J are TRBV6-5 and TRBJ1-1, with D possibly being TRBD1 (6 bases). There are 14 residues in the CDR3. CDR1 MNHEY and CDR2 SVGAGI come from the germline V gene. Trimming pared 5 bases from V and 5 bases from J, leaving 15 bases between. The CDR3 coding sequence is TGTGCCAGCAGTCTACAGGGATTGGGAACTGAAGCTTTCTTT. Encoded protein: CASSLQGLGTEAFF.

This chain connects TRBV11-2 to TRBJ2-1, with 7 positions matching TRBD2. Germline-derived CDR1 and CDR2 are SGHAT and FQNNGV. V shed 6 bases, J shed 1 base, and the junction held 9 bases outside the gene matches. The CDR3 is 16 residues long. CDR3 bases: TGTGCCAGCAGTCAACTGAGCGGGATTTCCTACAATGAGCAGTTCTTC. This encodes CASSQLSGISYNEQFF.

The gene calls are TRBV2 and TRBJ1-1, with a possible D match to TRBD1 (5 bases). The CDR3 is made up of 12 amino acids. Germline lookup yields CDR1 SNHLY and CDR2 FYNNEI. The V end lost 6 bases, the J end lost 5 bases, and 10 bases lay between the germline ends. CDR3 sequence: CASSLDRTEAFF. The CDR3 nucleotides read TGTGCCAGCAGCCTTGACAGAACTGAAGCTTTCTTT.

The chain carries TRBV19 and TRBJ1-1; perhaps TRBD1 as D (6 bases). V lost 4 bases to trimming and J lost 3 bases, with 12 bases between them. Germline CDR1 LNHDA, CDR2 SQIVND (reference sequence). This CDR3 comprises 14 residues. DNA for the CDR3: TGTGCCAGTAGTACCCCCTGGGGGCACACTGAAGCTTTCTTT. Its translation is CASSTPWGHTEAFF.

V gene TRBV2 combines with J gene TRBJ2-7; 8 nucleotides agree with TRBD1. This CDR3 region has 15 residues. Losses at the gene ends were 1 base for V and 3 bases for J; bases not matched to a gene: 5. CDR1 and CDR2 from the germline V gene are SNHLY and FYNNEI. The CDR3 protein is CASSEGQGLFYEQYF. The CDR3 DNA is TGTGCCAGCAGTGAAGGACAGGGGCTCTTCTACGAGCAGTACTTC. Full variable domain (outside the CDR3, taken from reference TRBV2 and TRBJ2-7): EPEVTQTPSHQVTQMGQEVILRCVPISNHLYFYWYRQILGQKVEFLVSFYNNEISEKSEIFDDQFSVERPDGSNFTLKIRSTKLEDSAMYFCASSEGQGLFYEQYFGPGTRLTVT.

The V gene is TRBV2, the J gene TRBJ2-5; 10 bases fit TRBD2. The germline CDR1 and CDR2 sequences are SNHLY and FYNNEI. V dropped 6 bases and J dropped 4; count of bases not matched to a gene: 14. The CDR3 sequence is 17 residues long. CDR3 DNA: TGTGCCAGCAGCGAAACGCCTCCTAGCGGGAGCAGAGAGACCCAGTACTTC. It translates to CASSETPPSGSRETQYF.

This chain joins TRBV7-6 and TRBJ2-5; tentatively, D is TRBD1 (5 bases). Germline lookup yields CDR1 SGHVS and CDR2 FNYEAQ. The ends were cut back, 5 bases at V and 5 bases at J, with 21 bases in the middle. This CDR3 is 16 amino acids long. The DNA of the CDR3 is TGTGCCAGCAGCCCCCTTGGGGCCAATATCGGGGAGACCCAGTACTTC. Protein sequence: CASSPLGANIGETQYF.

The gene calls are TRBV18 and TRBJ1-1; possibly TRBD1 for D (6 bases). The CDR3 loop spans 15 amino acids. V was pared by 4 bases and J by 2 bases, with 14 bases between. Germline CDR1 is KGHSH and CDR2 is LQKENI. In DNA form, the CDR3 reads TGTGCCAGCTCACTCATACAGGGAGTTAACACTGAAGCTTTCTTT. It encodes CASSLIQGVNTEAFF.

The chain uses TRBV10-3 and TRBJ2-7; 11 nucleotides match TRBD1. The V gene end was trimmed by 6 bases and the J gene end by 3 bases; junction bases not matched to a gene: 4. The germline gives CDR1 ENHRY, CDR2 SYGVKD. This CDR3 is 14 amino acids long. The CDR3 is CAIRAGTGGYEQYF. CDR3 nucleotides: TGTGCCATCAGAGCCGGGACAGGGGGCTACGAGCAGTACTTC.

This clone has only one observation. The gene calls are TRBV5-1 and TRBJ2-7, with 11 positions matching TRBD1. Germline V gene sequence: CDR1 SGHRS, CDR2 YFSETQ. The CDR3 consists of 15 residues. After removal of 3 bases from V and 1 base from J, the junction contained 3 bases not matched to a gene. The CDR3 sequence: CASSSWDRGSYEQYF. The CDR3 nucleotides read TGCGCCAGCAGCTCCTGGGACAGGGGGTCCTACGAGCAGTACTTC.

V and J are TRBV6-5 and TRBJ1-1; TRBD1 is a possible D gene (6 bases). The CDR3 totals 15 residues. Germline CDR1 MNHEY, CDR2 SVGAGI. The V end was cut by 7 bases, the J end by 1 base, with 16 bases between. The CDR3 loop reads CASNPFRGPNTEAFF. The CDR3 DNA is TGTGCCAGCAACCCCTTCAGGGGCCCGAACACTGAAGCTTTCTTT.

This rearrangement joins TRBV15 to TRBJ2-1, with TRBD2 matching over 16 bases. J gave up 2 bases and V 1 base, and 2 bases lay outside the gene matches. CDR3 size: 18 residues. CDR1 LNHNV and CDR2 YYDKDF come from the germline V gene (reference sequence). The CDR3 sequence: CATSRGGLAGGAYNEQFF. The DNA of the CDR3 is TGTGCCACCAGCAGAGGGGGACTAGCGGGAGGGGCCTACAATGAGCAGTTCTTC.

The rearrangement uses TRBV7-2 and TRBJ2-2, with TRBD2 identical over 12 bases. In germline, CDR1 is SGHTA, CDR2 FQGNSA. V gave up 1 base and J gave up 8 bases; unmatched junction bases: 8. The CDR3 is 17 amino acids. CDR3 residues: CASSLEASGGAAGELFF. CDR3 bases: TGTGCCAGCAGCTTAGAGGCTAGCGGGGGGGCCGCGGGGGAGCTGTTTTTT.

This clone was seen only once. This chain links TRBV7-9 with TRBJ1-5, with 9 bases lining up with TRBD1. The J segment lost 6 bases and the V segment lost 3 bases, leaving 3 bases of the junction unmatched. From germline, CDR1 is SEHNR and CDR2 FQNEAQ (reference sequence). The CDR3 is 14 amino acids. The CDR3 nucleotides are TGTGCCAGCAGCTTCACAGGGGGCGGTCAGCCCCAGCATTTT. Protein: CASSFTGGGQPQHF.

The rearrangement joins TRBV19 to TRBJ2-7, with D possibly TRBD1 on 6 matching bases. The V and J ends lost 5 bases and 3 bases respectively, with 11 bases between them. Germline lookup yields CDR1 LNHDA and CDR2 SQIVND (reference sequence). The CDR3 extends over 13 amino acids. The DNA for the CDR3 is TGTGCCAGTAGTCAACGGGACAACTACGAGCAGTACTTC. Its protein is CASSQRDNYEQYF. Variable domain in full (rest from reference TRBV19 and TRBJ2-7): DGGITQSPKYLFRKEGQNVTLSCEQNLNHDAMYWYRQDPGQGLRLIYYSQIVNDFQKGDIAEGYSVSREKKESFPLTVTSAQKNPTAFYLCASSQRDNYEQYFGPGTRLTVT.

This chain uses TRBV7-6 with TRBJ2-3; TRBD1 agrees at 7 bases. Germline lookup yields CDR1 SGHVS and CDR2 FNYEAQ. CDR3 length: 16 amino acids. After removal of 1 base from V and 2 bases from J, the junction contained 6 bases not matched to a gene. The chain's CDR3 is CASSLGKGANTDTQYF. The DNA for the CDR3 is TGTGCCAGCAGCTTAGGGAAGGGGGCGAACACAGATACGCAGTATTTT.

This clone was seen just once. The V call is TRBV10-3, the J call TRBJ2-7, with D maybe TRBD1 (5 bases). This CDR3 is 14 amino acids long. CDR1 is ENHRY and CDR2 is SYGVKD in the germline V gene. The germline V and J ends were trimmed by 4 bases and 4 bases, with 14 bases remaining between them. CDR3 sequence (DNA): TGTGCCATCAGTGCTGGGCCCAGGGAATACGAGCAGTACTTC. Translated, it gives CAISAGPREYEQYF.

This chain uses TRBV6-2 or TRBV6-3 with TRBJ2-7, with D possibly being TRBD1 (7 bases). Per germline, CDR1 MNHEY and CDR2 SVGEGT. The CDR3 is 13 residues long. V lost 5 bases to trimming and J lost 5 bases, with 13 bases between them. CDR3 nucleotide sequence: TGTGCCAGCAGTCCAGGGGGGTCCCACGAGCAGTACGTC. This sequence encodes CASSPGGSHEQYV.

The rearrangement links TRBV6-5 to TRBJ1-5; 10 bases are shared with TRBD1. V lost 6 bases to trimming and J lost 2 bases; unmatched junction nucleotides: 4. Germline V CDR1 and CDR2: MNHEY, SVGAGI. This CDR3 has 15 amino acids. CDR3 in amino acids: CASSTGTGGNQPQHF. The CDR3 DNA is TGTGCCAGCAGCACCGGGACAGGGGGCAATCAGCCCCAGCATTTT.

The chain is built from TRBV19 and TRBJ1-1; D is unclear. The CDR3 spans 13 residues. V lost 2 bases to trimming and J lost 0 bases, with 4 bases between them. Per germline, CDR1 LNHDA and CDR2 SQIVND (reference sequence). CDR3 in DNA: TGTGCCAGTAGTATATCAATGAACACTGAAGCTTTCTTT. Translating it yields CASSISMNTEAFF. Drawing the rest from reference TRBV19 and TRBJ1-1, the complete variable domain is DGGITQSPKYLFRKEGQNVTLSCEQNLNHDAMYWYRQDPGQGLRLIYYSQIVNDFQKGDIAEGYSVSREKKESFPLTVTSAQKNPTAFYLCASSISMNTEAFFGQGTRLTVV.